Only a few counts were recorded for the clone carrying this T cell receptor (beta chain). The data were obtained in a study of OX40 agonist ivuxolimab in advanced cancers. Study in general: Treatment of patients was with ivuxolimab, an agonistic anti-OX40 (CD134) antibody. From roughly 20 to 85 years was the age range, with a mean of 60 years, and over 70% were male.

Profiling relied on immunoSEQ multiplex PCR, and the TCRdb table lists in-frame clones only, not all of them. The sample includes around 35,000 clones, about 72% of them seen just once. This TCR came from an adult with an advanced solid tumor such as melanoma, head and neck, liver or kidney cancer. Sample: CD4+ or CD8+ T cells sorted from blood, taken in a trial of the OX40 agonist ivuxolimab.

The CDR3 protein is CASSLRREGSYEQYF. Here the CDR3 DNA reads TGTGCCAGCAGTTTAAGACGGGAGGGCTCCTACGAGCAGTACTTC. V and J are TRBV27 and TRBJ2-7; 8 nucleotides agree with TRBD2. CDR3 size: 15 residues. The V gene's germline CDR1 is MNHEY and CDR2 SMNVEV (reference sequence). The V and J ends lost 2 bases and 0 bases, in that order; junction bases with no gene match: 3.